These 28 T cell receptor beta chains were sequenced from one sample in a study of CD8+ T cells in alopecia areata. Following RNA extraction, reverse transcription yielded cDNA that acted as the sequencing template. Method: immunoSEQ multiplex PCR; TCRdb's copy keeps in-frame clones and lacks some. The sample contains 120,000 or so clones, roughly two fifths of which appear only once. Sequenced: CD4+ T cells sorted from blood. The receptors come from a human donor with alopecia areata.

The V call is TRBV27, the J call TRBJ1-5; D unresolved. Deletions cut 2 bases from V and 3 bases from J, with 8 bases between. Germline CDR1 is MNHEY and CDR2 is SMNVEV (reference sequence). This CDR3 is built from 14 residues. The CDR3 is CASSLRENNQPQHF. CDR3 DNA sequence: TGTGCCAGCAGTTTAAGGGAAAACAATCAGCCCCAGCATTTT.

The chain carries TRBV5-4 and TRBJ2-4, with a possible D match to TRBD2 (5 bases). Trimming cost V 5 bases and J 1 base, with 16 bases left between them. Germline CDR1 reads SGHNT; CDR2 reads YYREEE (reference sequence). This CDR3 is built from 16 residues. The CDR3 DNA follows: TGTGCCAGCAGTCAAGAACTAGGCGCCGCCAAAAACATTCAGTACTTC. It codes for CASSQELGAAKNIQYF.

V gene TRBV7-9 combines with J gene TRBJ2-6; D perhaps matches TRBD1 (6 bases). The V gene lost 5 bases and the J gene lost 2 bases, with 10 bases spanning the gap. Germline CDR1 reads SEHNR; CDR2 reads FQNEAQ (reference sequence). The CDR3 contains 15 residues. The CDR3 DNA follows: TGTGCCAGCAGCAAAACAGGGACTGGGGCCAACGTCCTGACTTTC. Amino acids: CASSKTGTGANVLTF.

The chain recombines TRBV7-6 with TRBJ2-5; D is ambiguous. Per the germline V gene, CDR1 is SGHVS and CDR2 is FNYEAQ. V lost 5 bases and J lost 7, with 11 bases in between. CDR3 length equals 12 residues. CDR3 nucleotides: TGTGCCAGCAGCCCAACTGTGGGGACCCAGTACTTC. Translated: CASSPTVGTQYF.

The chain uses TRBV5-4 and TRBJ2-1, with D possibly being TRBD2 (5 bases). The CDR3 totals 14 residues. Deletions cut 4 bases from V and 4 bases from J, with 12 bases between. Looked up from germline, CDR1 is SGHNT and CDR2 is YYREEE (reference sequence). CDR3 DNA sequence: TGTGCCAGCAGCGCTAGCTCGTCGTACAATGAGCAGTTCTTC. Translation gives CASSASSSYNEQFF.

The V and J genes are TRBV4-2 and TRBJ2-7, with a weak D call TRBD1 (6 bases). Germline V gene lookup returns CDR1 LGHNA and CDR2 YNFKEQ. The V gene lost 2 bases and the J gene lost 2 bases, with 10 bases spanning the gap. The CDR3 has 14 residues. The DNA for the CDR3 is TGTGCCAGCAGCCAACGAGGGGACACCTACGAGCAGTACTTC. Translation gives CASSQRGDTYEQYF.

The CDR3 sequence is CASSETGTGENGYTF. Written as DNA, the CDR3 is TGCGCCAGCAGCGAGACCGGGACAGGGGAGAATGGCTACACCTTC. The chain uses TRBV5-1 and TRBJ1-2, with 10 nucleotides matching TRBD1. The CDR3 extends over 15 amino acids. In germline, CDR1 is SGHRS, CDR2 YFSETQ. V shed 4 bases and J 6 bases; nucleotides not matched to a gene: 9. Looking up the rest from reference TRBV5-1 and TRBJ1-2 gives the full variable domain: KAGVTQTPRYLIKTRGQQVTLSCSPISGHRSVSWYQQTPGQGLQFLFEYFSETQRNKGNFPGRFSGRQFSNSRSEMNVSTLELGDSALYLCASSETGTGENGYTFGSGTRLTVV.

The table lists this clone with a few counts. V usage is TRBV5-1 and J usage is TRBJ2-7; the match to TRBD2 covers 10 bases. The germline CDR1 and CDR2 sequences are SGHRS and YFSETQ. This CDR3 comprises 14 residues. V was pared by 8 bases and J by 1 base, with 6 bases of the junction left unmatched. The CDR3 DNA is TGCGCCAGTAGCGGGACTAGCGCGTCCTACGAGCAGTACTTC. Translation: CASSGTSASYEQYF.

The CDR3 reads CASRPTGTAGDEQYF. In DNA, the CDR3 is TGTGCCAGCAGACCTACAGGGACAGCGGGAGACGAGCAGTACTTC. The V call is TRBV28, the J call TRBJ2-7, with D possibly TRBD2 on 8 matching bases. CDR3 length: 15 amino acids. Between the trimmed V and J ends, which lost 6 bases and 5 bases, there was a span of 20 bases. The germline gives CDR1 MDHEN, CDR2 SYDVKM.

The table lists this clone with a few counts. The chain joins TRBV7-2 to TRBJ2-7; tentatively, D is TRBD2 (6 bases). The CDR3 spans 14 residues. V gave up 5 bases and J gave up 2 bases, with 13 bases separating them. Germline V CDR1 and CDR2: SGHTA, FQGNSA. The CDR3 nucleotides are TGTGCCAGCAGCCGATATGCGGGGACCTACGAGCAGTACTTC. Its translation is CASSRYAGTYEQYF.

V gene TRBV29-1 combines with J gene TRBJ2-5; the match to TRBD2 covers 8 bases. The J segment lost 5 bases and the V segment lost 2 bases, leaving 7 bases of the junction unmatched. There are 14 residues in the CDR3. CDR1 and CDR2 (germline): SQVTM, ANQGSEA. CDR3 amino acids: CSVESRLALETQYF. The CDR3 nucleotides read TGCAGCGTTGAATCAAGACTAGCGTTGGAGACCCAGTACTTC.

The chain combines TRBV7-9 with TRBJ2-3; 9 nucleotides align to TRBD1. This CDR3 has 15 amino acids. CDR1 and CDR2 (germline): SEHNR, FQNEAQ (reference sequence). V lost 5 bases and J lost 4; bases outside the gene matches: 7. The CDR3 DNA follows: TGTGCCAGCAGCGAGTGGGACAGGGATCCAGATACGCAGTATTTT. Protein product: CASSEWDRDPDTQYF.

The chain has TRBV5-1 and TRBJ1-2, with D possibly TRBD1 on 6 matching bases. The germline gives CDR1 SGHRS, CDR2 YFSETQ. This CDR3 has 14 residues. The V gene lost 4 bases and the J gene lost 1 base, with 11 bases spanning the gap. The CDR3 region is CASSPGDSNYGYTF. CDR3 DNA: TGCGCCAGCAGCCCAGGGGATAGTAACTATGGCTACACCTTC. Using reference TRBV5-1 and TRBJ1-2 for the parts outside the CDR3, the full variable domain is KAGVTQTPRYLIKTRGQQVTLSCSPISGHRSVSWYQQTPGQGLQFLFEYFSETQRNKGNFPGRFSGRQFSNSRSEMNVSTLELGDSALYLCASSPGDSNYGYTFGSGTRLTVV.

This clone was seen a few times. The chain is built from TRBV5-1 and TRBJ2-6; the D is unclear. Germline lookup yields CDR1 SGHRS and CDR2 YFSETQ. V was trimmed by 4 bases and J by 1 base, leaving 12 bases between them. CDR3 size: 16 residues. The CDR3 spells CASSTWTVSGANVLTF. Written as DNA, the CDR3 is TGCGCCAGCAGCACTTGGACCGTATCTGGGGCCAACGTCCTGACTTTC.

The CDR3 loop is CASTRVDSGANVLTF. DNA of the CDR3: TGCGCCAGCACCAGAGTTGATTCTGGGGCCAACGTCCTGACTTTC. The V call is TRBV5-1, the J call TRBJ2-6; D is unclear. The germline CDR1 and CDR2 sequences are SGHRS and YFSETQ. V was shortened by 6 bases and J by 1 base, with 11 bases between the two germline ends. This CDR3 has 15 amino acids.

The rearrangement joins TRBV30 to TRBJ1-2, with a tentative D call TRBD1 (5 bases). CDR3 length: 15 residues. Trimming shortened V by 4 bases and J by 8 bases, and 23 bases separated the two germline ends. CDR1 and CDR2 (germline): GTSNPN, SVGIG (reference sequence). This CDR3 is CAWISPWQGGVGYTF. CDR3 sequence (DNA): TGTGCCTGGATATCCCCATGGCAGGGTGGTGTAGGCTACACCTTC.

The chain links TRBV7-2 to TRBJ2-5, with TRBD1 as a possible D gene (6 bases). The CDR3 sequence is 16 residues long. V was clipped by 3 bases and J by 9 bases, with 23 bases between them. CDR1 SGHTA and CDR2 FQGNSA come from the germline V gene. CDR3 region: CASSLRSTSYDRPQYF. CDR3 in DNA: TGTGCCAGCAGCTTGAGATCCACCTCATACGACAGGCCCCAGTACTTC. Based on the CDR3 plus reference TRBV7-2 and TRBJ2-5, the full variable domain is GAGVSQSPSNKVTEKGKDVELRCDPISGHTALYWYRQSLGQGLEFLIYFQGNSAPDKSGLPSDRFSAERTGGSVSTLTIQRTQQEDSAVYLCASSLRSTSYDRPQYFGPGTRLLVL.

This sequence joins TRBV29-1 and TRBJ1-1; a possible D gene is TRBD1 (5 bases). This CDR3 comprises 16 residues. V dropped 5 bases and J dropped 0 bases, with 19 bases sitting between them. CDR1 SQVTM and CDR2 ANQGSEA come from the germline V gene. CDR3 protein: CSVLRAQGTMNTEAFF. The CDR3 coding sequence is TGCAGCGTTCTAAGGGCGCAGGGTACGATGAACACTGAAGCTTTCTTT.

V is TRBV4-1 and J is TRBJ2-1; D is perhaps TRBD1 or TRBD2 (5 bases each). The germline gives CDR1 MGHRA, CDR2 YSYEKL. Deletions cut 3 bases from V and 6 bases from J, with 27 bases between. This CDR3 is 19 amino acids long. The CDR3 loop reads CASSHDPTSGPSRSNEQFF. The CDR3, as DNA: TGCGCCAGCAGCCATGATCCCACCTCGGGGCCCTCACGGTCCAATGAGCAGTTCTTC.

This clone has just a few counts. CDR3 sequence (DNA): TGTGCCAGCAGTGAGGGGGTTGCGGCACCCCTCCACTTT. This gives the protein CASSEGVAAPLHF. The chain is built from TRBV6-5 and TRBJ1-6, with D perhaps matching TRBD1 (6 bases). The V end lost 5 bases, the J end lost 11 bases, and 13 bases lay between the germline ends. The CDR3 is 13 amino acids. CDR1 MNHEY and CDR2 SVGAGI come from the germline V gene.

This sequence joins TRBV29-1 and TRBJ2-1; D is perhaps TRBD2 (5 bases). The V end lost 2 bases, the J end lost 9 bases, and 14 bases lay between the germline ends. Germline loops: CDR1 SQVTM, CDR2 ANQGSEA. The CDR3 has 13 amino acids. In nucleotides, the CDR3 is TGCAGCGTTGAACAACTAGGTCGAGGTGAGCAGTTCTTC. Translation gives CSVEQLGRGEQFF.

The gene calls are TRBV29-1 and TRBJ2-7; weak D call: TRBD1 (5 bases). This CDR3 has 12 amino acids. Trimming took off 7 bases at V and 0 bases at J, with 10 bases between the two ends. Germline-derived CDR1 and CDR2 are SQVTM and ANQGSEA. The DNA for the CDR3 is TGCAGCGCCAGGGTAATCTCCTACGAGCAGTACTTC. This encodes CSARVISYEQYF.

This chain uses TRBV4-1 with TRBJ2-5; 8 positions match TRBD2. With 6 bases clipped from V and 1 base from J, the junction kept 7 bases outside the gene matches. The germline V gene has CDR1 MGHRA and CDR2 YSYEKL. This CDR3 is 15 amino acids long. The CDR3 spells CASSRSGSFQETQYF. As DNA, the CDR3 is TGCGCCAGCAGTCGGAGCGGGAGCTTCCAAGAGACCCAGTACTTC.

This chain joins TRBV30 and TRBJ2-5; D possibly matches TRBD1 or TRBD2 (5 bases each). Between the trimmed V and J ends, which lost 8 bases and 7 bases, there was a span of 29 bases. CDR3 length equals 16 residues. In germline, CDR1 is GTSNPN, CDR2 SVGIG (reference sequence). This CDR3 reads CATIPIRTGLIGTQYF. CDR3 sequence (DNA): TGTGCCACAATCCCGATCCGAACAGGACTGATCGGGACCCAGTACTTC.

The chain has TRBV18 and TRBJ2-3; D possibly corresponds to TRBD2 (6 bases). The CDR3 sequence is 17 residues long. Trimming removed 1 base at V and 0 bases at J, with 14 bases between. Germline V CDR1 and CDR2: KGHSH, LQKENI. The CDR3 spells CASSPLQRATSTDTQYF. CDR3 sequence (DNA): TGTGCCAGCTCACCACTCCAGCGGGCGACTAGCACAGATACGCAGTATTTT.

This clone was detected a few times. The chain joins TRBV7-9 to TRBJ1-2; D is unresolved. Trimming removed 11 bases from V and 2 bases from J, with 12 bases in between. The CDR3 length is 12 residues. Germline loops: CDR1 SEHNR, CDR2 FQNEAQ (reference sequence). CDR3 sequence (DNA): TGTGCCGCATCCTACGGGAACTATGGCTACACCTTC. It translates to CAASYGNYGYTF.

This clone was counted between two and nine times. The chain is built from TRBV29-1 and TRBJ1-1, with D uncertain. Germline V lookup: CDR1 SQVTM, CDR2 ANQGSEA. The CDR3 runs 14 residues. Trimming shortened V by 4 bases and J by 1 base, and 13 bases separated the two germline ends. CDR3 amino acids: CSVVATLPNTEAFF. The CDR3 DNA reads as TGCAGCGTTGTGGCAACGCTCCCGAACACTGAAGCTTTCTTT.

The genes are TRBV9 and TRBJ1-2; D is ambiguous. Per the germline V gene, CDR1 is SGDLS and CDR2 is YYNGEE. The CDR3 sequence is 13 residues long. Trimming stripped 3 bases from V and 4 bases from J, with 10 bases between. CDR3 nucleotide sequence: TGTGCCAGCAGCGCCTCGCGCGGCTATGGCTACACCTTC. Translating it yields CASSASRGYGYTF.